A single sample is the source of the 9 T cell receptor beta chains below, sequenced in a study of cytomegalovirus exposure and HLA in healthy donors. The data were produced by immunoSEQ multiplex PCR, yet TCRdb's version contains in-frame clones alone and is incomplete. Among roughly 120,000 clones listed, 70% to 90% were seen once. The source material was PBMCs. These receptors were obtained from a woman aged 25 to 39 in good health and CMV-seronegative.

V and J are TRBV29-1 and TRBJ2-6; TRBD1 is a possible D gene (6 bases). Trimming pared 0 bases from V and 5 bases from J, leaving 8 bases between. CDR3 length equals 14 residues. The germline V gene encodes CDR1 SQVTM and CDR2 ANQGSEA. Here the CDR3 DNA reads TGCAGCGTTGAAGAGGACAGCCGGGCCAACGTCCTGACTTTC. It specifies CSVEEDSRANVLTF.

The V and J genes are TRBV7-2 and TRBJ2-7; TRBD1 matches at 9 bases. The CDR3 totals 13 residues. V was pared by 4 bases and J by 5 bases, with 3 bases of the junction left unmatched. CDR1 and CDR2 (germline): SGHTA, FQGNSA. The CDR3 bases are TGTGCCAGCAGCTCGGACAGGGGCCACGAGCAGTACTTC. Translated, it gives CASSSDRGHEQYF.

The V call is TRBV6-4, the J call TRBJ1-5; 8 positions agree with TRBD1. The CDR3 is 14 residues long. V lost 5 bases and J lost 4; bases outside the gene matches: 4. Germline V gives CDR1 MRHNA, CDR2 SNTAGT. DNA of the CDR3: TGTGCCAGCAGTCCTGACAGGGGAAATCAGCCCCAGCATTTT. Translation gives CASSPDRGNQPQHF.

This clone was found once. V gene TRBV7-9 combines with J gene TRBJ1-3; D gene unclear. There are 16 residues in the CDR3. CDR1 is SEHNR, CDR2 FQNEAQ, per germline (reference sequence). Between the trimmed V and J ends, which lost 5 bases and 0 bases, there was a span of 14 bases. This chain's CDR3 is CASSPTWRPSGNTIYF. CDR3 in DNA: TGTGCCAGCAGCCCTACCTGGCGGCCCTCTGGAAACACCATATATTTT. Together with reference TRBV7-9 and TRBJ1-3, the CDR3 gives the full variable domain: DTGVSQNPRHKITKRGQNVTFRCDPISEHNRLYWYRQTLGQGPEFLTYFQNEAQLEKSRLLSDRFSAERPKGSFSTLEIQRTEQGDSAMYLCASSPTWRPSGNTIYFGEGSWLTVV.

The chain is built from TRBV5-8 and TRBJ1-4; D not certain. Trimming shortened V by 0 bases and J by 8 bases, and 8 bases separated the two germline ends. The V gene's germline CDR1 is SGHTS and CDR2 YDEGEE. The CDR3 is 13 residues long. The CDR3 bases are TGTGCCAGCAGCTTGGTCCGGCGGGAAAAACTGTTTTTT. Amino acid sequence: CASSLVRREKLFF.

This clone was picked up one time. The chain joins TRBV20-1 to TRBJ1-2, with no clear D. From germline, CDR1 is DFQATT and CDR2 SNEGSKA (reference sequence). Trimming removed 3 bases from V and 8 bases from J, with 7 bases in between. This CDR3 comprises 10 residues. The CDR3 DNA reads TGCAGTGCTAGCTCCCGGGGCTACACCTTC. This codes for CSASSRGYTF.

This chain connects TRBV11-3 to TRBJ2-7; 7 bases are shared with TRBD2. This CDR3 comprises 17 residues. The germline V gene encodes CDR1 SGHNT and CDR2 YENEEA. Trimming took 8 bases from V and 0 from J; bases not matched to a gene: 16. The CDR3 reads CASHPSLAGLFSYEQYF. The CDR3 nucleotides are TGTGCCAGCCATCCCAGCTTAGCGGGCCTGTTCTCCTACGAGCAGTACTTC.

V and J are TRBV5-4 and TRBJ2-2, with no clear D. From germline, CDR1 is SGHNT and CDR2 YYREEE (reference sequence). The CDR3 spans 14 residues. Trimming cost V 0 bases and J 4 bases, with 7 bases left between them. This CDR3 reads CASSLESVTGELFF. The CDR3 nucleotides are TGTGCCAGCAGCTTGGAGTCGGTCACCGGGGAGCTGTTTTTT.

The chain combines TRBV29-1 with TRBJ1-1, with D unresolved. V lost 6 bases and J lost 5, with 10 bases in between. From germline, CDR1 is SQVTM and CDR2 ANQGSEA. The CDR3 has 11 residues. CDR3 in DNA: TGCAGCGTCAAAGAGAGGACTGAAGCTTTCTTT. It specifies CSVKERTEAFF.